This TCR beta chain came from a study of T cell responses to AZD1222 COVID-19 vaccine. Notes on the study in general: Females made up more of the donors, who were largely white British, and clonal diversity may have come out too low.

In the case of this clone: The antigen is undetermined.

With V trimmed by 7 bases and J by 6 bases, 12 bases remained unmatched. The CDR3 extends over 15 amino acids. The germline CDR1 and CDR2 sequences are MNHNY and SVGAGI (reference sequence). Profiling relied on immunoSEQ multiplex PCR, and the TCRdb table lists in-frame clones only, not all of them. The data contain 100,000 to 150,000 clones, about 89% of them singletons. V gene TRBV6-6 combines with J gene TRBJ1-5, with 7 nucleotides matching TRBD1. The sequence was obtained from an adult in good health. The source material was peripheral blood, sampled on day 0 of AZD1222 vaccination. CDR3 amino acids: CASILSRQGGQPQHF. CDR3 sequence (DNA): TGTGCCAGCATTCTATCTCGACAGGGCGGTCAGCCCCAGCATTTT.